Shown below are 10 T cell receptor beta chains from a single sample sequenced in a study of blood T cells in healthy people across ages. Combining a sample-barcoded 5' primer with a J-beta primer mix, a second PCR ran for 7 to 11 cycles. TCRdb independently ran MiXCR on the 5' RACE reads; one entry per CDR3 protein. The sample lists 1,500,000 or so distinct CDR3 sequences, around 40% occurring once. Sample: blood. The receptors shown here come from a woman younger than 30 in good health.

This chain joins TRBV5-1 and TRBJ1-2, with D maybe TRBD1 (5 bases). The germline V gene has CDR1 SGHRS and CDR2 YFSETQ. The CDR3 runs 14 residues. The V gene lost 1 base and the J gene lost 6 bases, with 13 bases spanning the gap. Written as DNA, the CDR3 is TGCGCCAGCAGCTTGTTGGAGGGGAGTGATGGCTACACCTTC. This sequence encodes CASSLLEGSDGYTF.

This clonotype was picked up a small number of times. This chain links TRBV7-2 with TRBJ1-6, with 8 bases fitting TRBD1. Looked up from germline, CDR1 is SGHTA and CDR2 is FQGNSA. The CDR3 runs to 17 residues. Trimming at V came to 5 bases and at J to 2 bases, leaving 8 bases not matched to a gene. CDR3 sequence (DNA): TGTGCCAGCAGCAGCCGGACAGGGCCAGCCTATAATTCACCCCTCCACTTT. Translating gives CASSSRTGPAYNSPLHF.

The chain uses TRBV7-3 and TRBJ2-4, with D perhaps given as TRBD1 or TRBD2 (5 bases each). The CDR3 length is 16 residues. With 0 bases removed from V and 0 bases from J, the gap between germline ends came to 9 bases. From germline, CDR1 is SGHTA and CDR2 FQGTGA. The DNA of the CDR3 is TGTGCCAGCAGCTTAACGGGGGACCGAGCCAAAAACATTCAGTACTTC. This encodes CASSLTGDRAKNIQYF.

The chain couples TRBV29-1 to TRBJ2-5; D remains unclear. Matching the DNA end better, TRBJ2-7 makes the J call doubtful. This CDR3 is 12 amino acids long. Germline CDR1 SQVTM, CDR2 ANQGSEA. The DNA of the CDR3 is TGCAGCGTTGGAATGAATGGCGGCGAGCAGTACTTC. Its protein product is CSVGMNGGEQYF.

V is TRBV4-1 and J is TRBJ2-1; D is unresolved. The CDR3 covers 15 residues. Germline-derived CDR1 and CDR2 are MGHRA and YSYEKL. V was pared by 0 bases and J by 5 bases, with 11 bases between. Here the CDR3 reads CASSQDVPRNNEQFF. The CDR3 coding sequence is TGCGCCAGCAGCCAAGACGTGCCACGCAACAATGAGCAGTTCTTC.

A note on this clonotype: A single base separates this from a much larger clone, so it may be a read error. The chain carries TRBV6-5 and TRBJ2-7, with D perhaps TRBD1 (5 bases). Between the trimmed V and J ends, which lost 2 bases and 0 bases, there was a span of 8 bases. Germline-derived CDR1 and CDR2 are MNHEY and SVGAGI. The CDR3 length is 14 residues. The CDR3 region has the DNA TGTGCCAGCAGTTACGCGACAGTCTCCTACGAGCAGTACTTC. Its translation: CASSYATVSYEQYF.

This chain connects TRBV6-5 to TRBJ2-1; D is uncertain. V lost 0 bases to trimming and J lost 8 bases, with 11 bases between them. Germline CDR1 MNHEY, CDR2 SVGAGI. The CDR3 consists of 14 residues. The CDR3 sequence: CASSYSLSNHEQFF. In nucleotides, the CDR3 is TGTGCCAGCAGTTACTCGTTAAGTAACCATGAGCAGTTCTTC.

This clonotype was seen a few times. The J gene is TRBJ1-5, the V gene TRBV4-1; D gene unclear. Germline-derived CDR1 and CDR2 are MGHRA and YSYEKL. The V end lost 4 bases, the J end lost 8 bases, and 12 bases lay between the germline ends. There are 13 residues in the CDR3. The CDR3 spells CASSRLIGEPQHF. DNA for the CDR3: TGCGCCAGCAGCCGCCTAATCGGGGAGCCCCAGCATTTT.

This clonotype has more than one count but fewer than ten. The chain recombines TRBV6-1 with TRBJ2-1; D is unresolved. The germline CDR1 and CDR2 sequences are MNHNS and SASEGT. The CDR3 covers 9 residues. Trimming took 7 bases from V and 8 from J, leaving 3 bases between them. Written as DNA, the CDR3 is TGTGCCAGCAACCATGAGCAGTTCTTC. Translation: CASNHEQFF.

The J gene is TRBJ1-2, the V gene TRBV11-2; unclear D gene. Germline V gives CDR1 SGHAT, CDR2 FQNNGV. Trimming took 5 bases from V and 8 from J, leaving 12 bases between them. This CDR3 has 12 amino acids. CDR3 nucleotides: TGTGCCAGCAGCCCCACGGTGGGGGGCTACACCTTC. Encoded protein: CASSPTVGGYTF.